Many counts were recorded for the clone carrying this TCR beta chain. What it binds is not known. TCRdb itself ran the RACE reads through MiXCR, one entry per CDR3 protein. The sample yields 370,000 or so distinct CDR3 sequences, around 5% seen once. This entry is derived from a study of human T cells and chemical hapten exposure. V lost 3 bases and J 0 bases, leaving 12 bases between the germline ends. The germline CDR1 and CDR2 sequences are SEHNR and FQNEAQ (reference sequence). The CDR3 sequence is 16 residues long. The time point is: patch test 1, 2 weeks after DPC sensitization. Treatment meaning: therapeutic diphenylcyclopropenone sensitization with weekly scalp DPC. Study conclusions and caveats: Significantly more large CDR3 similarity clusters were formed by expanded TCRs than by controls. The number of TCRs above 1 in 1000 frequency did not change after DPC sensitization. It should be noted that donors had alopecia, so their immune response may differ from healthy people's.

The sample was whole blood, taken in connection with sensitization to the hapten diphenylcyclopropenone (DPC). The chain has TRBV7-9 and TRBJ1-3; D uncertain. This receptor was obtained from a woman in her 50s with alopecia areata. Some clones in this sample may be carry-over from other donors' samples. The CDR3 here is CASSFNSRSSGNTIYF. The CDR3 region has the DNA TGTGCCAGCAGCTTTAACTCCCGGAGCTCTGGAAACACCATATATTTT.